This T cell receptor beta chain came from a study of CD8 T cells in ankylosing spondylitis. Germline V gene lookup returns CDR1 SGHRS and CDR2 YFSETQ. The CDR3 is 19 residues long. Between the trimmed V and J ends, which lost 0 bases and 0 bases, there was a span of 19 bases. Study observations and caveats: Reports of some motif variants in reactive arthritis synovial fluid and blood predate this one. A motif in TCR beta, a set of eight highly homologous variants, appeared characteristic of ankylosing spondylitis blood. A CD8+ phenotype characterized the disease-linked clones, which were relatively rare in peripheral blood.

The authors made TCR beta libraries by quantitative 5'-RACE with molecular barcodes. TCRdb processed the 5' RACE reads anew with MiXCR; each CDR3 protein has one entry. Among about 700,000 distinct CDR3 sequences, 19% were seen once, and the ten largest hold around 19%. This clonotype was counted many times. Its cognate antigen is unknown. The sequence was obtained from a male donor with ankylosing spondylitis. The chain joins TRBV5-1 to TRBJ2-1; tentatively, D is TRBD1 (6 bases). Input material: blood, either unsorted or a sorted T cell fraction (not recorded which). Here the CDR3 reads CASSLVQGPRANSYNEQFF. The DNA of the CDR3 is TGCGCCAGCAGCTTGGTACAGGGCCCAAGGGCAAACTCCTACAATGAGCAGTTCTTC. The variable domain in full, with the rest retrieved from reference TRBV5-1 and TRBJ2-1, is KAGVTQTPRYLIKTRGQQVTLSCSPISGHRSVSWYQQTPGQGLQFLFEYFSETQRNKGNFPGRFSGRQFSNSRSEMNVSTLELGDSALYLCASSLVQGPRANSYNEQFFGPGTRLTVL.